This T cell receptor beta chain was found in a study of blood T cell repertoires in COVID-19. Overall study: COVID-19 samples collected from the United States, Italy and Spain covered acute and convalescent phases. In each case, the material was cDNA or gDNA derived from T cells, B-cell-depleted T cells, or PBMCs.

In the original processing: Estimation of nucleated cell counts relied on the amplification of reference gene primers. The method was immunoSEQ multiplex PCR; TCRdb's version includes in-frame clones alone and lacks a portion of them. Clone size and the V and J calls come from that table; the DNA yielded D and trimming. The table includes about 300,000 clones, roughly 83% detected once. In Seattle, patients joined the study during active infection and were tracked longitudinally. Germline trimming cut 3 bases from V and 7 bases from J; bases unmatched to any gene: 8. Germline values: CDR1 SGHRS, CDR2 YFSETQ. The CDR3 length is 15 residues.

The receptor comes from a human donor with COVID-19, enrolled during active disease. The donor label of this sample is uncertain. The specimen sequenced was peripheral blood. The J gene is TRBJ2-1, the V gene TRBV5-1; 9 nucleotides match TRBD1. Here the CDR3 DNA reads TGCGCCAGCAGCTCCGGGACAGGGAGGGTAAATGAGCAGTTCTTC. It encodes CASSSGTGRVNEQFF.